Below, 11 T cell receptor beta chains from the same sample are listed, as sequenced in a study of PD-L1 blockade in urothelial cancer. This sample's time point: pretreatment peripheral blood. The repertoire was sequenced with immunoSEQ multiplex PCR; TCRdb's copy has only in-frame clones and lacks some. The table shows about 63,000 clones, with 81% occurring only once. The sample in question was PBMCs, obtained around atezolizumab (anti-PD-L1) treatment. The source is an older man with urothelial cancer.

This clone has a handful of counts. V is TRBV6-1 and J is TRBJ2-1, with 10 bases aligning to TRBD1. CDR1 is MNHNS and CDR2 is SASEGT in the germline V gene. V was pared by 8 bases and J by 5 bases, with 3 bases of the junction left unmatched. This CDR3 has 13 residues. The DNA for the CDR3 is TGTGCCAGCGACAGGGGGCGGAACAATGAGCAGTTCTTC. Translating gives CASDRGRNNEQFF.

The chain combines TRBV5-4 with TRBJ1-2; tentatively, D is TRBD1 (6 bases). Germline CDR1 is SGHNT and CDR2 is YYREEE (reference sequence). The CDR3 has 15 residues. The V end was cut by 9 bases, the J end by 5 bases, with 23 bases between. The CDR3 coding sequence is TGTGCCACTAAAAGGGACATCGTGCAGAGGTATGGCTACACCTTC. It is translated as CATKRDIVQRYGYTF. Full variable domain (rest looked up from reference TRBV5-4 and TRBJ1-2): ETGVTQSPTHLIKTRGQQVTLRCSSQSGHNTVSWYQQALGQGPQFIFQYYREEENGRGNFPPRFSGLQFPNYSSELNVNALELDDSALYLCATKRDIVQRYGYTFGSGTRLTVV.

CDR3 in DNA: TGTGCCAGCAGCCCGGCGGGGGGCGCTAGGACCGGGGAGCTGTTTTTT. Translated: CASSPAGGARTGELFF. The rearrangement joins TRBV5-4 to TRBJ2-2; TRBD2 agrees at 8 bases. CDR1 SGHNT and CDR2 YYREEE come from the germline V gene (reference sequence). The CDR3 contains 16 residues. V lost 4 bases and J lost 5; bases outside the gene matches: 10. Full variable domain (rest looked up from reference TRBV5-4 and TRBJ2-2): ETGVTQSPTHLIKTRGQQVTLRCSSQSGHNTVSWYQQALGQGPQFIFQYYREEENGRGNFPPRFSGLQFPNYSSELNVNALELDDSALYLCASSPAGGARTGELFFGEGSRLTVL.

This chain joins TRBV10-1 and TRBJ2-1; tentatively, D is TRBD2 (6 bases). This CDR3 has 16 amino acids. The V end was cut by 3 bases, the J end by 4 bases, with 16 bases between. Germline V gene sequence: CDR1 WNHNN, CDR2 SYGVQD (reference sequence). The CDR3 reads CASSETLGGAYNEQFF. The CDR3 DNA reads as TGCGCCAGCAGTGAAACCTTGGGAGGAGCTTACAATGAGCAGTTCTTC.

V and J are TRBV6-1 and TRBJ1-3; 7 nucleotides align to TRBD1. CDR3 length equals 14 residues. J gave up 0 bases and V 6 bases, and 2 bases lay outside the gene matches. The germline CDR1 and CDR2 sequences are MNHNS and SASEGT. CDR3 sequence: CASRQGSSGNTIYF. CDR3 coding DNA: TGTGCCAGCAGACAGGGGAGCTCTGGAAACACCATATATTTT.

The chain couples TRBV5-1 to TRBJ2-2, with TRBD1 matching 10 bases. From germline, CDR1 is SGHRS and CDR2 YFSETQ. J was trimmed by 5 bases and V by 4 bases; bases with no gene match: 8. The CDR3 covers 16 residues. CDR3 nucleotide sequence: TGCGCCAGCAGCAGAACCGGGACAGGGGAAACCGGGGAGCTGTTTTTT. As protein: CASSRTGTGETGELFF.

This chain links TRBV5-1 with TRBJ2-1, with 16 bases lining up with TRBD2. This CDR3 spans 15 amino acids. The V gene end was trimmed by 5 bases and the J gene end by 9 bases; junction bases not matched to a gene: 5. Germline CDR1 is SGHRS and CDR2 is YFSETQ. The CDR3 coding sequence is TGCGCCAGCAGGGGACTAGCGGGGGGGCAGGGTGAGCAGTTCTTC. Encoded protein: CASRGLAGGQGEQFF.

V usage is TRBV30 and J usage is TRBJ2-7, with 8 positions matching TRBD1. Germline lookup yields CDR1 GTSNPN and CDR2 SVGIG (reference sequence). This CDR3 contains 15 residues. V shed 1 base, J shed 1 base, and the junction held 6 bases outside the gene matches. The CDR3 protein is CAWSGGRGRSYEQYF. The CDR3 region has the DNA TGTGCCTGGAGTGGCGGCAGGGGGCGTTCCTACGAGCAGTACTTC.

The V gene is TRBV9, the J gene TRBJ2-1; 12 bases map to TRBD2. There are 15 residues in the CDR3. V shed 4 bases and J 6 bases; nucleotides not matched to a gene: 5. CDR1 is SGDLS, CDR2 YYNGEE, per germline. The DNA for the CDR3 is TGTGCCAGCAGCTCCTCTAGCGGGGGGGCCAATGAGCAGTTCTTC. Amino acid sequence: CASSSSSGGANEQFF.

This chain links TRBV7-9 with TRBJ1-6; D unresolved. The CDR3 is 12 residues long. Germline V gene data show CDR1 as SEHNR and CDR2 as FQNEAQ (reference sequence). V dropped 5 bases and J dropped 9 bases, with 8 bases sitting between them. CDR3 DNA sequence: TGTGCCAGCAGCCAAGTCGGTTCACCCCTCCACTTT. Residues: CASSQVGSPLHF.

This chain links TRBV6-1 with TRBJ1-2; D is unresolved. This CDR3 has 13 amino acids. V gave up 3 bases and J gave up 0 bases, with 5 bases separating them. The germline gives CDR1 MNHNS, CDR2 SASEGT. CDR3 protein: CASSESANYGYTF. The DNA of the CDR3 is TGTGCCAGCAGTGAGTCAGCTAACTATGGCTACACCTTC.